The sequence of this T cell receptor (beta chain) was determined in a study of T-cell memory formation after mild COVID-19. A remark on this clonotype: Antigen specificity is unknown.

Study conclusions and caveats: Cross-reactive memory appears to have joined, as suggested by some responding clones showing up in pre-infection memory.

TCRdb used MiXCR to reprocess the 5' RACE reads, holding one entry per CDR3 protein. The sample lists 400,000 or so distinct CDR3 sequences; around 19% were seen once. V lost 2 bases, J lost 3 bases, and 13 bases lay in between. The CDR3 loop spans 15 amino acids. CDR1 SGDLS and CDR2 YYNGEE come from the germline V gene. The sequence derives from an adult woman who had mild COVID-19 (a few samples of this study predate the infection). Cell type and time point are not known. The chain carries TRBV9 and TRBJ2-3, with D perhaps matching TRBD1 (6 bases). The specimen sequenced was PBMCs or a T cell subset sorted from them (not recorded which). In DNA form, the CDR3 reads TGTGCCAGCAGCGTTAAGGGGGATGAGACAGATACGCAGTATTTT. Translated: CASSVKGDETDTQYF.